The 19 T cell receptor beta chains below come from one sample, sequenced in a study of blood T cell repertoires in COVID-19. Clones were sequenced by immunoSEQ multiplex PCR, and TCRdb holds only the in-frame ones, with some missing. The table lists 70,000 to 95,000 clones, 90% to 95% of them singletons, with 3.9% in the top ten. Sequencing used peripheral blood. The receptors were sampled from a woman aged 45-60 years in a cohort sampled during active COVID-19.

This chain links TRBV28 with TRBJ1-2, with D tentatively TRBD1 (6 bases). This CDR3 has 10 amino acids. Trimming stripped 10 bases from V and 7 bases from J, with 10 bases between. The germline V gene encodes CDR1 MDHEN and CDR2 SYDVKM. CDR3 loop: CATGERGYTF. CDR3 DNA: TGTGCCACAGGGGAACGTGGCTACACCTTC.

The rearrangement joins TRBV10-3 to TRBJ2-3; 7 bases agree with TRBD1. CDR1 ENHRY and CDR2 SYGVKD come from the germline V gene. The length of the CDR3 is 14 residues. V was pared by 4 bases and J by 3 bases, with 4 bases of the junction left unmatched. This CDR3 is CAISGDRVTDTQYF. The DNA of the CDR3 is TGTGCCATCAGTGGAGACAGGGTAACAGATACGCAGTATTTT.

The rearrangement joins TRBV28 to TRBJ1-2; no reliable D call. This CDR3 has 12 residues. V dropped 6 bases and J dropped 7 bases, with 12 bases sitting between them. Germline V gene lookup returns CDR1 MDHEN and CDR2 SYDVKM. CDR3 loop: CASSWAPFGYTF. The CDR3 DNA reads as TGTGCCAGCAGCTGGGCCCCCTTTGGCTACACCTTC.

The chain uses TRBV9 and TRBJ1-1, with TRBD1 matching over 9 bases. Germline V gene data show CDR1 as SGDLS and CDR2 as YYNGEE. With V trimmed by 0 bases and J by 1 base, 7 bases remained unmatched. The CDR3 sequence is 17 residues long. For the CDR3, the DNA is TGTGCCAGCAGCGTAGGAGCTGGGACAGGGCGGAACACTGAAGCTTTCTTT. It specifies CASSVGAGTGRNTEAFF.

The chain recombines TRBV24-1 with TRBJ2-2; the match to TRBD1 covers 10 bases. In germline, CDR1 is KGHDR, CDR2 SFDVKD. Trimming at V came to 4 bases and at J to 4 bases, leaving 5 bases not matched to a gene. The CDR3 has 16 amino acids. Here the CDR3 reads CATSDPGQGPTGELFF. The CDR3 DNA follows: TGTGCCACCAGTGACCCGGGACAGGGGCCCACCGGGGAGCTGTTTTTT.

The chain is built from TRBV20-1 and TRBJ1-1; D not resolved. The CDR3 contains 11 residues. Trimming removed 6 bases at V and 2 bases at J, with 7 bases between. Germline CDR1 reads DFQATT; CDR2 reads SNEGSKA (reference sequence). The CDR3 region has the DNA TGCAGTGCACGGTTTAACACTGAAGCTTTCTTT. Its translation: CSARFNTEAFF.

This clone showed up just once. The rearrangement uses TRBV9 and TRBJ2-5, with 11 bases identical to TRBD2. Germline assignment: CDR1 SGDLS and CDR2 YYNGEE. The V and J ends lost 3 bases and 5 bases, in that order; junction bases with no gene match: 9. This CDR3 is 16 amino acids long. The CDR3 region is CASSGLGTSGAETQYF. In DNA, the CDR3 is TGTGCCAGCAGCGGCCTCGGGACTAGCGGTGCCGAGACCCAGTACTTC.

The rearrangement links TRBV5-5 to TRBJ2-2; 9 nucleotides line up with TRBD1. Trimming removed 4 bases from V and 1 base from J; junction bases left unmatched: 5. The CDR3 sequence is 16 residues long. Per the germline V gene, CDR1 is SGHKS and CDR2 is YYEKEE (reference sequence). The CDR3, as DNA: TGTGCCAGCAGCCAAGGACAGGGGCTGAACACCGGGGAGCTGTTTTTT. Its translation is CASSQGQGLNTGELFF.

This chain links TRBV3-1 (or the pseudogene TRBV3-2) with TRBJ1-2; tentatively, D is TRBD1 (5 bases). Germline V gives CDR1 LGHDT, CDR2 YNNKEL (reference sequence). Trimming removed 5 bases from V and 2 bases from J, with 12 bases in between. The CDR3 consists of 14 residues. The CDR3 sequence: CASSSGEGNYGYTF. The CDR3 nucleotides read TGTGCCAGCAGCTCCGGGGAGGGGAACTATGGCTACACCTTC.

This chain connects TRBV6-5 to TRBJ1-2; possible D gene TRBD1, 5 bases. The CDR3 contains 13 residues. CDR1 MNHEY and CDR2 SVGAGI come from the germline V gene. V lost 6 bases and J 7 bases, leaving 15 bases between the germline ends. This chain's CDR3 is CASRSPGGFGYTF. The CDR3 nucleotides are TGTGCCAGCAGGTCCCCCGGGGGATTTGGCTACACCTTC.

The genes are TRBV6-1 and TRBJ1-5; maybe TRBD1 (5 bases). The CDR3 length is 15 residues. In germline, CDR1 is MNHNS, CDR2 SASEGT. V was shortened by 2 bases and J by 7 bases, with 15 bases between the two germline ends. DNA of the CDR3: TGTGCCAGCAGTGAAAATCCCAGGGATAACCAGCCCCAGCATTTT. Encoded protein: CASSENPRDNQPQHF.

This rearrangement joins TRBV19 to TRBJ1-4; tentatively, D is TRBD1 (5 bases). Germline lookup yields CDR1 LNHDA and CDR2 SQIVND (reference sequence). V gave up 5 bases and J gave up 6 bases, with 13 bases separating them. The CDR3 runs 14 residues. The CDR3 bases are TGTGCCAGTAGTGAGACAGAGGCGTATGAAAAACTGTTTTTT. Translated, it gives CASSETEAYEKLFF. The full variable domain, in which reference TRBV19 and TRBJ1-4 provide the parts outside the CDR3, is DGGITQSPKYLFRKEGQNVTLSCEQNLNHDAMYWYRQDPGQGLRLIYYSQIVNDFQKGDIAEGYSVSREKKESFPLTVTSAQKNPTAFYLCASSETEAYEKLFFGSGTQLSVL.

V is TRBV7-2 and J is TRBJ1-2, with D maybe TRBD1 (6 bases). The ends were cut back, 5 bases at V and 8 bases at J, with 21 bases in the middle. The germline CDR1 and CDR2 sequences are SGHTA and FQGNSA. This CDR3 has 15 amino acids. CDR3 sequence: CASSTYRVQQGGYTF. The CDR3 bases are TGTGCCAGCAGCACCTACAGGGTCCAGCAAGGGGGCTACACCTTC.

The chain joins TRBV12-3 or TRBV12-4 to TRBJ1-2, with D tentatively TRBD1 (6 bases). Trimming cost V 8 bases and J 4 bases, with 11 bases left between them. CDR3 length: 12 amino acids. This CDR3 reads CASAQGAYGYTF. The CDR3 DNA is TGTGCCAGCGCACAGGGAGCCTATGGCTACACCTTC.

CDR3 in amino acids: CASSKGQLAGVLSNEQFF. The CDR3 DNA follows: TGTGCCAGCAGCAAAGGTCAGCTAGCGGGGGTGTTGAGTAATGAGCAGTTCTTC. The chain has TRBV21-1 and TRBJ2-1; the table assigns TRBD2, which was not confirmed against the DNA. TRBV21-1 constitutes a pseudogene. The CDR3 runs to 18 residues.

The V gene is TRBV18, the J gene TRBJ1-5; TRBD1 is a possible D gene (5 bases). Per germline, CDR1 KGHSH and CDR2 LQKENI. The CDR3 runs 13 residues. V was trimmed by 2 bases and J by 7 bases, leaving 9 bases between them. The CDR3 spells CASSPGEGQPQHF. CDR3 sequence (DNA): TGTGCCAGCTCACCAGGGGAGGGGCAGCCCCAGCATTTT.

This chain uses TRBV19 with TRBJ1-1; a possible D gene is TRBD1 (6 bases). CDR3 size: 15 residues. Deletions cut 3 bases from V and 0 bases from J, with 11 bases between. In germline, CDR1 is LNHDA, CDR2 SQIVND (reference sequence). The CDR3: CASSIGDNMNTEAFF. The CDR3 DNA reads TGTGCCAGTAGTATCGGGGACAACATGAACACTGAAGCTTTCTTT.

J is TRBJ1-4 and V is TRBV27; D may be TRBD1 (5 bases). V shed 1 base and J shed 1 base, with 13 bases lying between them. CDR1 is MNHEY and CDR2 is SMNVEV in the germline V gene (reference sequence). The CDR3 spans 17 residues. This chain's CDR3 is CASSLFAGRLTNEKLFF. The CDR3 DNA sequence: TGTGCCAGCAGTTTATTCGCAGGGAGGCTAACTAATGAAAAACTGTTTTTT.

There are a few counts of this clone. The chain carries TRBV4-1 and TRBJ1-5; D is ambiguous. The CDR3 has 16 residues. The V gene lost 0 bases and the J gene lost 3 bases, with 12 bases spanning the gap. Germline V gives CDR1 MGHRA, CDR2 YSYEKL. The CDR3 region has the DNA TGCGCCAGCAGCCAAGAAACCAGGAGGACCAATCAGCCCCAGCATTTT. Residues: CASSQETRRTNQPQHF.